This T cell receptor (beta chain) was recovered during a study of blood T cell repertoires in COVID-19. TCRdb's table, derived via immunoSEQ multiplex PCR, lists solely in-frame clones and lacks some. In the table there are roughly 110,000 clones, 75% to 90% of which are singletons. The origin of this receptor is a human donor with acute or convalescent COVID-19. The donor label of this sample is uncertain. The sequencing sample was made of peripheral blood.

CDR3 protein: CASQRGTDTQYF. The CDR3 DNA follows: TGCGCCAGCCAGCGGGGGACAGATACGCAGTATTTT. The chain uses TRBV5-1 and TRBJ2-3, with 8 bases matching TRBD2. Germline V gives CDR1 SGHRS, CDR2 YFSETQ. The junction had 1 base not matched to a gene; V was cut back by 7 bases and J by 3 bases. The length of the CDR3 is 12 residues.